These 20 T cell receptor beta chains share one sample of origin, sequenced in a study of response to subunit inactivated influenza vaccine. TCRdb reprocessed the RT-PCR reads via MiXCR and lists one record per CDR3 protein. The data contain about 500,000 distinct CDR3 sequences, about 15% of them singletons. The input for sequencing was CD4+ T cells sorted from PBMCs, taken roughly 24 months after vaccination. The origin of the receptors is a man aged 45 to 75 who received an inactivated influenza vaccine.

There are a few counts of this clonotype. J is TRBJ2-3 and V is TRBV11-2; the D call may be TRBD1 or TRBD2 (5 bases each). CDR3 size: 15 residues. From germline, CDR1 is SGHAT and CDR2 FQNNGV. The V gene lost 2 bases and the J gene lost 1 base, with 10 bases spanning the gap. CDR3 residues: CASSLSPGRTDTQYF. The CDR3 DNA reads TGTGCCAGCAGCTTATCCCCGGGACGCACAGATACGCAGTATTTT.

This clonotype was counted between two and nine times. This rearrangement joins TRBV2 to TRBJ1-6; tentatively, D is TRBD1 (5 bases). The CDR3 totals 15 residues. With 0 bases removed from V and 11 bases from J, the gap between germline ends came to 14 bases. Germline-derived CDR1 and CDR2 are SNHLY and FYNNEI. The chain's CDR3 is CASSEAGVPYPPLHF. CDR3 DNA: TGTGCCAGCAGTGAAGCGGGGGTTCCGTATCCACCCCTCCACTTT.

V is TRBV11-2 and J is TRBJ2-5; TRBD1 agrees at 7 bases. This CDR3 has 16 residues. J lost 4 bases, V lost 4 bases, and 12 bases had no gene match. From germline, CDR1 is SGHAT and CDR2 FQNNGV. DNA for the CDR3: TGTGCCAGCAGCTCTCATAGGGGGCACTCACCAGAGACCCAGTACTTC. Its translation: CASSSHRGHSPETQYF.

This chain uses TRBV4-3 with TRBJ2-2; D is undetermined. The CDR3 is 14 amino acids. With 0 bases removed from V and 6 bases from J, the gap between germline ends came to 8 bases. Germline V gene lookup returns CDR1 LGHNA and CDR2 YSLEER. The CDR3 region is CASSQDVDAGELFF. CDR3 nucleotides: TGCGCCAGCAGCCAAGATGTGGACGCCGGGGAGCTGTTTTTT.

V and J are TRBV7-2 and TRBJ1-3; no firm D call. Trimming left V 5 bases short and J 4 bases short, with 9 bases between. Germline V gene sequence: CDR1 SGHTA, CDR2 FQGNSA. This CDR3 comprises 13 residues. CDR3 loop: CASSPFGGNTIYF. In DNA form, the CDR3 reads TGTGCCAGCAGCCCTTTCGGGGGAAACACCATATATTTT.

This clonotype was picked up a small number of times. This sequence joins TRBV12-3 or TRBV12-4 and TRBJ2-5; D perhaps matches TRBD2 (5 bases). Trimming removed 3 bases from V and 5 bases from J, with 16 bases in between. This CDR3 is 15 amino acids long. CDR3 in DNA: TGTGCCAGCAGTTTCGACGGCGGAGGTCTGGAGACCCAGTACTTC. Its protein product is CASSFDGGGLETQYF.

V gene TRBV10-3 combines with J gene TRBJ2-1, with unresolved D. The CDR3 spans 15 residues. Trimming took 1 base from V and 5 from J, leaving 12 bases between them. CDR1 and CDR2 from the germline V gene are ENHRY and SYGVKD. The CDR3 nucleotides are TGTGCCATCAGTGAGTTGGGGATACTTCACAATGAGCAGTTCTTC. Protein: CAISELGILHNEQFF.

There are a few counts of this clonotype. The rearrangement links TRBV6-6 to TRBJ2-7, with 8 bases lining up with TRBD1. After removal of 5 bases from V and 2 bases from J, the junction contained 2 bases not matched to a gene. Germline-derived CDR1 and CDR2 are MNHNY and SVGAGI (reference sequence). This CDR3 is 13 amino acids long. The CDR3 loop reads CASSTQGAYEQYF. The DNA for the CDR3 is TGTGCCAGCAGTACACAGGGGGCCTACGAGCAGTACTTC.

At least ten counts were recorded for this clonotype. The CDR3 DNA reads as TGTGCCAGCAGTAGCGGGGCGAACACCGGGGAGCTGTTTTTT. Its translation: CASSSGANTGELFF. This chain connects TRBV6-4 to TRBJ2-2, with TRBD2 matching 7 bases. Unmatched junction bases numbered 0, after V lost 5 bases and J lost 0 bases. The germline V gene encodes CDR1 MRHNA and CDR2 SNTAGT. The CDR3 length is 14 residues.

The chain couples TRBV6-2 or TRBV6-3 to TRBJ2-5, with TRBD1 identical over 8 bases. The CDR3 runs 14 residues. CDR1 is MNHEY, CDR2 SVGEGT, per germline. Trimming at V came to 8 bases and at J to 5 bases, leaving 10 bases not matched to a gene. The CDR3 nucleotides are TGTGCCAGCGCGGGGCAGGGGGCGCGGGAGACCCAGTACTTC. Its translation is CASAGQGARETQYF.

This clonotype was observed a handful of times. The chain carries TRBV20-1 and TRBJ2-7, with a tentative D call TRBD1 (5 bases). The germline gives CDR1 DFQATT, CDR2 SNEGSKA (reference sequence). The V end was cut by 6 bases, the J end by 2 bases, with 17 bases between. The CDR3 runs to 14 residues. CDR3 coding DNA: TGCAGTGCCACTCCCTGGGGCACCCCCTACGAGCAGTACTTC. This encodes CSATPWGTPYEQYF.

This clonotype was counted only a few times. The CDR3 protein is CASSLVQSVETQYF. CDR3 coding DNA: TGTGCCAGCAGCCTCGTGCAATCGGTCGAGACCCAGTACTTC. The chain combines TRBV14 with TRBJ2-5; D call uncertain. The CDR3 is made up of 14 amino acids. Germline V gives CDR1 SGHDN, CDR2 FVKESK. The V end lost 4 bases, the J end lost 5 bases, and 14 bases lay between the germline ends.

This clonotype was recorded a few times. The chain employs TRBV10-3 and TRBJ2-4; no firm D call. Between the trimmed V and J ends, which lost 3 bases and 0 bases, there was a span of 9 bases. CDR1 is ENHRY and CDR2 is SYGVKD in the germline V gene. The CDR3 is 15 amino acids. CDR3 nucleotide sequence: TGTGCCATCAGTGACGGCCCCCTAGCCAAAAACATTCAGTACTTC. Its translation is CAISDGPLAKNIQYF.

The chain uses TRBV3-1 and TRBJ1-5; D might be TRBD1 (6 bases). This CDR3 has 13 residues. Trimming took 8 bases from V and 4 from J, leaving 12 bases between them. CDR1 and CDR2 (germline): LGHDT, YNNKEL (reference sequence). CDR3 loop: CASAGAVNQPQHF. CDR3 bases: TGTGCCAGCGCAGGGGCGGTGAATCAGCCCCAGCATTTT. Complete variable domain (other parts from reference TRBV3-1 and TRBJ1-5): DTAVSQTPKYLVTQMGNDKSIKCEQNLGHDTMYWYKQDSKKFLKIMFSYNNKELIINETVPNRFSPKSPDKAHLNLHINSLELGDSAVYFCASAGAVNQPQHFGDGTRLSIL.

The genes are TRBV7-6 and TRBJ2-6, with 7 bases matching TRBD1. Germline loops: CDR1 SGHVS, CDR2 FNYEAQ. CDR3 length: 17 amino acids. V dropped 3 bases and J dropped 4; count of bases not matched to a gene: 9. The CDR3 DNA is TGTGCCAGCAGCTTCGCTTTGAGGGGGCCAGGGGCCAACGTCCTGACTTTC. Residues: CASSFALRGPGANVLTF.

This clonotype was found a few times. CDR3 region: CSAPNEGAEAFF. The CDR3 DNA is TGCAGTGCCCCAAACGAGGGAGCCGAAGCTTTCTTT. The chain links TRBV20-1 to TRBJ1-1, with no clear D. The CDR3 runs to 12 residues. Germline CDR1 DFQATT, CDR2 SNEGSKA (reference sequence). Trimming stripped 6 bases from V and 8 bases from J, with 16 bases between.

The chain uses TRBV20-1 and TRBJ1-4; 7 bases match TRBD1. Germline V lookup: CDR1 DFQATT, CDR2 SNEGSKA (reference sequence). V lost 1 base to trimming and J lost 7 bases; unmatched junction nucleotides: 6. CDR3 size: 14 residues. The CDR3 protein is CSARGTGRSEKLFF. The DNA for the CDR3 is TGCAGTGCTAGAGGGACAGGCAGGTCTGAAAAACTGTTTTTT.

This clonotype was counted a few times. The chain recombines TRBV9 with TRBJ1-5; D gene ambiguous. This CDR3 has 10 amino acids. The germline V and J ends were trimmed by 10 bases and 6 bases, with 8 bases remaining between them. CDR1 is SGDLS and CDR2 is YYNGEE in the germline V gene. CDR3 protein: CAGSGQPQHF. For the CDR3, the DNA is TGTGCCGGCTCCGGTCAGCCCCAGCATTTT. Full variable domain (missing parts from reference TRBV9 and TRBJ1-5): DSGVTQTPKHLITATGQRVTLRCSPRSGDLSVYWYQQSLDQGLQFLIQYYNGEERAKGNILERFSAQQFPDLHSELNLSSLELGDSALYFCAGSGQPQHFGDGTRLSIL.

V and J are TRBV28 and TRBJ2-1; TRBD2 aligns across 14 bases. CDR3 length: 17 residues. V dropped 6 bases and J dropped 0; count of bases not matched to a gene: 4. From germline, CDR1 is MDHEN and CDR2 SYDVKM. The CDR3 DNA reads TGTGCCAGCAGACGGACTAGCGGGGGGCTCTCCTACAATGAGCAGTTCTTC. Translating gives CASRRTSGGLSYNEQFF.

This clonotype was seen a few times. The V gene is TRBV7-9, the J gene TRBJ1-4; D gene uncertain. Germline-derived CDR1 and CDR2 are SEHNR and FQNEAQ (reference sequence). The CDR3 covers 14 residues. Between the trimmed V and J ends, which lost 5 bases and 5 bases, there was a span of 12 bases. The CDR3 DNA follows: TGTGCCAGCAGCGCGGCCGGCAGCAATGAAAAACTGTTTTTT. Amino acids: CASSAAGSNEKLFF.